This is a list of T cell receptor beta chains from one sample in a study of cytomegalovirus exposure and HLA in healthy donors. Profiling relied on immunoSEQ multiplex PCR, and the TCRdb table lists in-frame clones only, not all of them. The sample contains under 200,000 clones, roughly three quarters of which appear only once. The specimen sequenced was PBMCs. These receptors all stem from a woman aged 30 to 39 in good health and CMV-seronegative. Both conserved end residues are part of each CDR3. A D gene is named only where the DNA matches it firmly. Size is omitted from some rows. Given values are once, few, many or a class for expanded clones.

>14|-|-|TRBV18|TRBJ2-3
TGTGCCAGCTCACCCGACTGGAGCACAGATACGCAGTATTTT
CASSPDWSTDTQYF
>14|TRBD2|-|TRBV5-6|TRBJ2-7
TGTGCCAGCAGCTATCTAGCGGGAGGCTACGAGCAGTACTTC
CASSYLAGGYEQYF
>14|TRBD2|-|TRBV30|TRBJ2-7
TGTGCCTGGTCTAGCGGGTCCTATGCCTACGAGCAGTACTTC
CAWSSGSYAYEQYF
>13|TRBD1|-|TRBV10-3|TRBJ1-2
TGTGCCGGACAGGGGGCGCTGCTAGATGGCTACACCTTC
CAGQGALLDGYTF
>13|-|-|TRBV18|TRBJ2-5
TGTGCCAGCTCACTCCGACAGGACGAGACCCAGTACTTC
CASSLRQDETQYF
>13|-|-|TRBV5-1|TRBJ1-1
TGCGCCAGCAGCCCTAAGCAGGGGACTGAAGCTTTCTTT
CASSPKQGTEAFF
>14|TRBD1|-|TRBV7-9|TRBJ1-1
TGTGCCAGCAGCTCGACAGGGAGTAGCACTGAAGCTTTCTTT
CASSSTGSSTEAFF
>15|TRBD1|-|TRBV19|TRBJ2-7
TGTGCCAGTAGTATCCGACAGGGGATCTCCTACGAGCAGTACTTC
CASSIRQGISYEQYF
>14|TRBD1|-|TRBV5-4|TRBJ1-2
TGTGCCAGCAGCCCACAGGGGAGCGGCTATGGCTACACCTTC
CASSPQGSGYGYTF
>13|-|-|TRBV19|TRBJ1-1
TGTGCCACTTGGAGGGGAAGGAATACTGAAGCTTTCTTT
CATWRGRNTEAFF
>14|-|-|TRBV6-6|TRBJ1-5
TGTGCCAGCAGTTCCCAACGGGGAGGGGGGCCCCAGCATTTT
CASSSQRGGGPQHF
>12|-|few|TRBV23-1|TRBJ2-1
TGCGCCAGCAGACAGGGATCAGATGAGCAGTTCTTC
CASRQGSDEQFF
>15|TRBD1|-|TRBV5-5|TRBJ2-7
TGTGCCAGCAGCTTGGTGGGGACAGGGACCTACGAGCAGTACTTC
CASSLVGTGTYEQYF
>16|TRBD1|once|TRBV6-6|TRBJ1-4
TGTGCCAGCAGCCTGTCAAGGGGGCGCCCCGGTGAAAAACTGTTTTTT
CASSLSRGRPGEKLFF
>13|-|-|TRBV25-1|TRBJ2-4
TGTGCCAGCACTCCGGGACAACTAAACATTCAGTACTTC
CASTPGQLNIQYF
>16|TRBD2|-|TRBV28|TRBJ2-7
TGTGCCAGCAGACCAATAGCGGGACACCTTATCTACGAGCAGTACTTC
CASRPIAGHLIYEQYF
>11|-|-|TRBV9|TRBJ2-1
TGTGCCAGCCGCTTATCCGGGGAGCAGTTCTTC
CASRLSGEQFF
>16|TRBD2|-|TRBV9|TRBJ2-1
TGTGCCAGCAGCGCAGCGGGGGGGAGATCCTACAATGAGCAGTTCTTC
CASSAAGGRSYNEQFF
>15|TRBD1|-|TRBV7-9|TRBJ1-2
TGTGCCAGCAGCGGCCGGACAGGGAGGGCAGGAGGCTACACCTTC
CASSGRTGRAGGYTF
>13|-|few|TRBV10-1|TRBJ1-6
TGCGCCAGCAGTCCGGACAGAAATTCACCCCTCCACTTT
CASSPDRNSPLHF
>18|TRBD1|-|TRBV18|TRBJ1-3
TGTGCCAGCTCGTATGACAGGGGAGGTCTCGCCCTTGGAAACACCATATATTTT
CASSYDRGGLALGNTIYF
>14|-|-|TRBV7-3|TRBJ2-1
TGTGCCAGCAGCTCCAGGGGATCCTACAATGAGCAGTTCTTC
CASSSRGSYNEQFF
>13|-|-|TRBV6-1|TRBJ1-1
TGTGCCAGCAGCCCGACAGGGAACACTGAAGCTTTCTTT
CASSPTGNTEAFF
>14|-|-|TRBV27|TRBJ2-1
TGTGCCAGCAGTTTAAGGACAATGAACGGACAAATGTTCTTC
CASSLRTMNGQMFF
>14|TRBD1|-|TRBV6-5|TRBJ2-7
TGTGCCAGCAGTAATACAGGGGGTCCCTACGAGCAGTACTTC
CASSNTGGPYEQYF
>15|TRBD1|few|TRBV5-1|TRBJ2-2
TGCGCCAGCAGCGGACAGGGAGGTTACACCGGGGAGCTGTTTTTT
CASSGQGGYTGELFF
>14|-|once|TRBV7-9|TRBJ1-6
TGTGCCAGCAGCCTGGACAAATATAATTCACCCCTCCACTTT
CASSLDKYNSPLHF
>13|-|-|TRBV11-1|TRBJ1-1
TGTGCCAGCAGCTTAGCGCTAGATCTGGAAGCTTTCTTT
CASSLALDLEAFF
>15|TRBD1|-|TRBV27|TRBJ2-1
TGTGCCAGCAGTTTCGGACAGGGGGGATACAATGAGCAGTTCTTC
CASSFGQGGYNEQFF
>14|TRBD1|-|TRBV6-6|TRBJ1-5
TGTGCCAGTGGGGGACAGGGGGCGAAACAGCCCCAGCATTTT
CASGGQGAKQPQHF
>15|-|-|TRBV28|TRBJ2-3
TGTGCCAGCAGGCCTCAGGGGCAGGGCACAGATACGCAGTATTTT
CASRPQGQGTDTQYF
>14|TRBD1|-|TRBV5-1|TRBJ2-7
TGCGCCAGCAGCGGCCGGGACAGGGCCGACGAGCAGTACTTC
CASSGRDRADEQYF
>16|-|-|TRBV6-5|TRBJ1-1
TGTGCCAGCAGTTACTCTCCCTTAGGAGGGGACACTGAAGCTTTCTTT
CASSYSPLGGDTEAFF
>16|-|-|TRBV6-1|TRBJ1-5
TGTGCCAGCAGTGGGACAACCCTCAATAGCAATCAGCCCCAGCATTTT
CASSGTTLNSNQPQHF
>17|-|few|TRBV18|TRBJ1-2
TGTGCCAGCTCACCACGGGGCAGGTCCTCGGCTAACTATGGCTACACCTTC
CASSPRGRSSANYGYTF